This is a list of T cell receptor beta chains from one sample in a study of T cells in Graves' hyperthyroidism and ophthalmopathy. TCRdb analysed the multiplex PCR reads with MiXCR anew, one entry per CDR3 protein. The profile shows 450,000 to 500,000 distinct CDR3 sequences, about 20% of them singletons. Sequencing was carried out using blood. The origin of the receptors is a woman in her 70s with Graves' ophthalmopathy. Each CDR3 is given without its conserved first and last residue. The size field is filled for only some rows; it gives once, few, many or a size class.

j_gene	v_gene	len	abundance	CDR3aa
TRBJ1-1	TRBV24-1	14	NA	ATRPSAGQGNTEAF
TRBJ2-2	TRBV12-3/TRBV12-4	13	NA	ASRPAGTHSGELF
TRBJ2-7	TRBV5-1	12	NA	ASSSGTGLREQY
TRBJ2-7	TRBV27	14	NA	ASSPTPGLGPNEQY
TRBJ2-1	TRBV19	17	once	ASSHPGTSGSRSYNEQF
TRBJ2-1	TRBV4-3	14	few	ASRPPGQGKENEQF
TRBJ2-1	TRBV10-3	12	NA	AISESERRGEQF
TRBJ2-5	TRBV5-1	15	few	ASSLGTGALYQETQY
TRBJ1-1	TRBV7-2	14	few	ASSLFPGTGYTEAF
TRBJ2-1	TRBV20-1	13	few	SASIFGQSSNEQF
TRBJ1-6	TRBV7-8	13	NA	ASRIVGTIDSPLH
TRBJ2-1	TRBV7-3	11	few	ASSWARDNEQF